This entry lists 10 T cell receptor beta chains sequenced from one sample in a study of blood T cells in healthy people across ages. Then a second PCR, running about 6 to 12 cycles, was carried out with a sample-barcoded 5' primer and a J-beta primer mix. From the 5' RACE reads, TCRdb called clonotypes with MiXCR, one entry per CDR3 protein. The profile shows some 900,000 distinct CDR3 sequences, approximately 49% of them singletons. The specimen was blood. The receptors shown here come from a man aged 25-45 years in good health.

This clonotype has a count of ten or more. CDR3 sequence reads: CASSYRDSTPWTQYF. For the CDR3, the DNA is TGTGCCAGCAGTTACCGGGACTCCACTCCGTGGACGCAGTATTTT. V gene TRBV6-5 combines with J gene TRBJ2-3, with a possible D match to TRBD2 (6 bases). The germline V gene encodes CDR1 MNHEY and CDR2 SVGAGI. Trimming cost V 2 bases and J 9 bases, with 18 bases left between them. The CDR3 is 15 amino acids.

The chain is built from TRBV20-1 and TRBJ2-5, with 7 bases lining up with TRBD1. Germline V gives CDR1 DFQATT, CDR2 SNEGSKA (reference sequence). The trim removed 5 bases at V and 1 base at J, leaving 4 bases unmatched. The CDR3 runs 13 residues. In DNA, the CDR3 is TGCAGTGCTGGGCGGACAGGCCAAGAGACCCAGTACTTC. It is translated as CSAGRTGQETQYF.

The chain recombines TRBV4-1 with TRBJ1-2, with a weak D call TRBD1 (5 bases). The V end was cut by 2 bases, the J end by 5 bases, with 18 bases between. This CDR3 contains 16 residues. Germline CDR1 reads MGHRA; CDR2 reads YSYEKL. As DNA, the CDR3 is TGCGCCAGCAGCCAATCCCTTAAAGGGACCTCGTATGGCTACACCTTC. The encoded protein is CASSQSLKGTSYGYTF.

The rearrangement uses TRBV25-1 and TRBJ2-3; weak D call: TRBD1 (5 bases). Trimming removed 10 bases from V and 4 bases from J, with 12 bases in between. Germline loops: CDR1 MGHDK, CDR2 SYGVNS. The CDR3 is 12 residues long. Written as DNA, the CDR3 is TGTGCCACAGGTGGGGCCCCAGATACGCAGTATTTT. Protein product: CATGGAPDTQYF.

The gene calls are TRBV15 and TRBJ2-3; 8 bases line up with TRBD1. This CDR3 comprises 15 residues. Germline V CDR1 and CDR2: LNHNV, YYDKDF (reference sequence). V lost 0 bases to trimming and J lost 4 bases; unmatched junction nucleotides: 3. CDR3: CATSRDRGPADTQYF. The CDR3 nucleotides read TGTGCCACCAGCAGAGACAGGGGGCCCGCAGATACGCAGTATTTT.

This clonotype was observed many times. The chain has TRBV5-1 and TRBJ1-5; D is undetermined. CDR1 is SGHRS, CDR2 YFSETQ, per germline. Trimming left V 0 bases short and J 5 bases short, with 6 bases between. The CDR3 extends over 13 amino acids. This chain's CDR3 is CASSLGPDQPQHF. In nucleotides, the CDR3 is TGCGCCAGCAGCTTGGGTCCAGATCAGCCCCAGCATTTT.

The chain carries TRBV6-2 or TRBV6-3 and TRBJ1-5; TRBD1 matches 8 bases. The CDR3 spans 13 residues. Unmatched junction bases numbered 1, after V lost 6 bases and J lost 3 bases. CDR1 and CDR2 from the germline V gene are MNHEY and SVGEGT. The CDR3 DNA reads as TGTGCCAGCAGGGACAGGGTCAATCAGCCCCAGCATTTT. This gives the protein CASRDRVNQPQHF.

This sequence joins TRBV4-2 and TRBJ1-2, with 9 bases matching TRBD1. The germline gives CDR1 LGHNA, CDR2 YNFKEQ. CDR3 size: 15 residues. The J segment lost 6 bases and the V segment lost 9 bases, leaving 14 bases of the junction unmatched. The CDR3 spells CARKDRGRLSDGYTF. CDR3 sequence (DNA): TGTGCCAGGAAGGACAGGGGCCGTCTGTCTGATGGCTACACCTTC.

This clonotype came up a few times. Here the CDR3 DNA reads TGCGCCAGCAGCCCTTGGACAGGTGTCGGGGCCAACGTCCTGACTTTC. Residues: CASSPWTGVGANVLTF. The chain links TRBV4-3 to TRBJ2-6; 7 bases map to TRBD1. V shed 4 bases, J shed 4 bases, and the junction held 7 bases outside the gene matches. This CDR3 comprises 16 residues. Germline V gene sequence: CDR1 LGHNA, CDR2 YSLEER.

This clonotype occurred a few times. The chain has TRBV11-2 and TRBJ2-1; no firm D call. V lost 0 bases, J lost 0 bases, and 6 bases lay in between. CDR1 SGHAT and CDR2 FQNNGV come from the germline V gene. The CDR3 totals 15 residues. The CDR3 nucleotides read TGTGCCAGCAGCTTAGAGATACGCTCCTACAATGAGCAGTTCTTC. Translated, it gives CASSLEIRSYNEQFF.